This T cell receptor beta chain emerged from a study of beta chain features in type 1 diabetes. This clone has only a few counts. As every portion of the isolated RNA was reverse transcribed, the sequencing read expressed TCRB transcripts. Data came from immunoSEQ multiplex PCR; TCRdb stores just in-frame clones and leaves some out. The sample lists roughly 450,000 clones; about 15% were seen once. The CDR3 runs to 18 residues. The germline V gene has CDR1 LGHNA and CDR2 YSLEER. V dropped 0 bases and J dropped 2 bases, with 14 bases sitting between them. The rearrangement links TRBV4-3 to TRBJ2-6, with D possibly being TRBD1 (6 bases). Sequenced material: naive CD4+ T cells from blood. The receptor was derived from a man aged 25 to 40 in good health. Written as DNA, the CDR3 is TGCGCCAGCAGCCAAGATGTGCCAAGGGGGACTGGGGCCAACGTCCTGACTTTC. Its protein is CASSQDVPRGTGANVLTF.